Detailed here is one T cell receptor (beta chain). This clonotype showed up many times. The antigen this receptor binds is unknown. The input lacks base qualities; no much larger clone sits a single base away. Instrument on record: Illumina HiSeq 1500. Through fastp at Q25 and MiXCR, TCRdb rebuilt clones from the public reads, retaining in-frame beta chains. Each CDR3 protein appears once, grouped with its most common genes and DNA. The sample profile shows more than 250,000 distinct CDR3 sequences; approximately 14% of them were found once. The ten most abundant clones make up 7.5% to 10% of the sample. The sample originates from a study of T cell repertoires in cytomegalovirus infection (dated by TCRdb to between 2018 and 2021). Turning to the overall study: Because public TCR beta signatures pointed to carriage of CMV infection together with the matching HLA type, the HLA type of each donor mattered for the analysis.

What the authors observed across the whole study: Carriers of CMV infection plus the relevant HLA type were discriminated by the cumulative frequency of public TCR beta family members in the study cohort and in an independent roughly 400-donor cohort. In the ex vivo response, HLA-C-restricted CMV-specific TCR beta clonotypes were dominant, and in two of eight donors the single most frequent clonotype came from this HLA-C-restricted group.

Sequencing used PBMCs. This TCR derives from a human donor in good health (CMV status not recorded). Some clones in this sample may be carry-over from other donors' samples.

The DNA sequence is TGTGCCAGCAGCCGAGGCGGGGGGGGCAATGAAAAACTGTTTTTT. It translates to CASSRGGGGNEKLFF. The chain couples TRBV7-2 to TRBJ1-4, with TRBD1 perhaps the D gene, on 6 matching bases. The cysteine opens and the phenylalanine closes a CDR3 of 15 amino acids. The retained sequence is limited to the CDR3, 45 bases, with the frame set at the first base. V is reduced by 5 bases and J by 5 bases, leaving a spacing of 15 bases between them. CDR1 SGHTA and CDR2 FQGNSA were looked up in the germline V gene. The variable domain in full, with residues beyond the CDR3 obtained from the reference TRBV7-2 and TRBJ1-4 genes, is GAGVSQSPSNKVTEKGKDVELRCDPISGHTALYWYRQSLGQGLEFLIYFQGNSAPDKSGLPSDRFSAERTGGSVSTLTIQRTQQEDSAVYLCASSRGGGGNEKLFFGSGTQLSVL.